This T cell receptor beta chain was captured by sequencing in a study of CD8+CD57+ T cells in acquired aplastic anemia. Whole-study results and caveats: Patients had approximately 29 CD8+ CDR3 sequences in common with controls (the shared set).

Genomic DNA served as template for TCR beta VDJ and CDR3 profiling. In TCRdb, the reads were re-called with MiXCR into one record per CDR3 protein. The data show around 220,000 distinct CDR3 sequences, about half seen once. As to this clonotype: The antigen is unknown.

CDR1 and CDR2 (germline): KGHDR, SFDVKD. V lost 4 bases and J 8 bases, leaving 12 bases between the germline ends. This CDR3 region has 13 residues. It was patients with CD8+CD57+ cell expansion by flow cytometry who were chosen for sequencing. No therapy was given to patients before blood sampling. The receptor comes from a human donor with aplastic anemia. This sequence joins TRBV24-1 and TRBJ2-3, with unresolved D. Sequenced: sorted CD4+, CD8+, or CD8+CD57+ T cells (not recorded which) from PBMCs. The CDR3 DNA follows: TGTGCCACCAGTGACTCCCTAGTGTCTACGCAGTATTTT. It is translated as CATSDSLVSTQYF.